The entry that follows covers one T cell receptor (beta chain) sequence. The sample originates from a study of blood T cell repertoires in COVID-19. As for the study in general: Samples representing acute and convalescent COVID-19 were sourced from the United States, Italy and Spain.

Here immunoSEQ multiplex PCR was the method, and the copy in TCRdb shows in-frame clones only, minus some. The table shows about 74,000 clones, with 80% to 90% occurring only once. CDR1 and CDR2 (germline): SQVTM, ANQGSEA. The CDR3 is 13 amino acids. V lost 7 bases to trimming and J lost 7 bases; unmatched junction nucleotides: 8. The chain couples TRBV29-1 to TRBJ1-4; TRBD1 aligns across 8 bases. Specimen: peripheral blood. This sequence was found in a woman aged 80 or older with active or convalescent COVID-19. The CDR3, as DNA: TGCAGCGGAATGACAGGGGTGGGTGAAAAACTGTTTTTT. Protein: CSGMTGVGEKLFF.